This record concerns one TCR beta chain sequence. The target antigen is unknown. Germline V CDR1 and CDR2: MNHEY, SVGAGI. The CDR3 totals 12 residues. V was pared by 9 bases and J by 6 bases, with 6 bases of the junction left unmatched. The data are from a study of CD4+ T cells in melanoma. General study results and limits: A reported correlation linked neoantigen-specific CD4+ T cells to CD8+, macrophage and B cell function.

Repertoires were generated with immunoSEQ multiplex PCR, while TCRdb's copy carries only in-frame clones and drops some. This table holds around 100,000 clones, around 93% found once. The V call is TRBV6-5, the J call TRBJ1-2; 8 bases align to TRBD1. This sequence was found in a human donor with melanoma. Specimen: peripheral blood. For the CDR3, the DNA is TGTGCCAGTGGACAGGGAGGTGATGGCTACACCTTC. Its protein product is CASGQGGDGYTF.